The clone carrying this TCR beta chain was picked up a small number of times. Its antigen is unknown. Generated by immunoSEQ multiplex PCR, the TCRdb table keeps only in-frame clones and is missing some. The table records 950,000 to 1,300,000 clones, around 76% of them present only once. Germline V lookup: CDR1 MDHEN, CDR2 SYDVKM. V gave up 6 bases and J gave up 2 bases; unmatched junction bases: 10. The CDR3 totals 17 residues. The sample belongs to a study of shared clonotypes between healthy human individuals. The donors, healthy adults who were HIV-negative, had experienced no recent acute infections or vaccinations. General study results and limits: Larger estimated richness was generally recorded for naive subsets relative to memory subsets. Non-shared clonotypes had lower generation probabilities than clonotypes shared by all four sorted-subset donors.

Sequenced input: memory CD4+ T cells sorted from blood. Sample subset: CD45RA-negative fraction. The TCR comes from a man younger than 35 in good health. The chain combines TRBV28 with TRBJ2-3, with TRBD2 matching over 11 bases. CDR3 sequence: CASRLAGALIHTDTQYF. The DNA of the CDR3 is TGTGCCAGCAGACTAGCGGGGGCCCTCATACACACAGATACGCAGTATTTT.